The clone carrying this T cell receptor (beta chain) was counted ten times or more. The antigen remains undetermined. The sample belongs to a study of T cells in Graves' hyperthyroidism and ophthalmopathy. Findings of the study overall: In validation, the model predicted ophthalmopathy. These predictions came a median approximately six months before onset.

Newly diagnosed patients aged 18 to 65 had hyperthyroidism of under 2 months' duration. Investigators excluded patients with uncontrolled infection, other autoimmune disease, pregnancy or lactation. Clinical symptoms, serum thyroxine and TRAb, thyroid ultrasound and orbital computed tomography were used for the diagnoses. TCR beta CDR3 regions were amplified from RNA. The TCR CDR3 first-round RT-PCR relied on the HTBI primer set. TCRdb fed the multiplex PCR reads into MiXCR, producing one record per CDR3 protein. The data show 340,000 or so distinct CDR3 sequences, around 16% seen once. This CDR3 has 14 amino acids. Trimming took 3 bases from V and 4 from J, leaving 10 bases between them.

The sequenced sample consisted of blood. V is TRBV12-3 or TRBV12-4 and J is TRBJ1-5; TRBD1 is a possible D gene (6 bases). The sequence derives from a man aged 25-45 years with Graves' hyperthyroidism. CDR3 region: CASSLTGTNQPQHF. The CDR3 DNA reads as TGTGCCAGCAGTTTGACAGGTACAAATCAGCCCCAGCATTTT.